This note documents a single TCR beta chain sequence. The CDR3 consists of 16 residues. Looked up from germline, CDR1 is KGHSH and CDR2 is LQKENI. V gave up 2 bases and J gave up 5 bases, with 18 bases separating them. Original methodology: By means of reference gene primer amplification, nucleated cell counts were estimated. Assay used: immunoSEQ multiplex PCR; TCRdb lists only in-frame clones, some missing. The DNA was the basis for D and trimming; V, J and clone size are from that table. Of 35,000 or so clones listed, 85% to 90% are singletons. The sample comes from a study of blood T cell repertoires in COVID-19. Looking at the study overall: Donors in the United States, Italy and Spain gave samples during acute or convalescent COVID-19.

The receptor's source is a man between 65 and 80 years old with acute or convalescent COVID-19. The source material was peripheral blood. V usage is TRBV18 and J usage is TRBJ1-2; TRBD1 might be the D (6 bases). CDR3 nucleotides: TGTGCCAGCTCACCAAACAACAGGGCGCTAGGGTATGGCTACACCTTC. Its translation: CASSPNNRALGYGYTF. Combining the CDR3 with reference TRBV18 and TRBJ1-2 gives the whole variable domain NAGVMQNPRHLVRRRGQEARLRCSPMKGHSHVYWYRQLPEEGLKFMVYLQKENIIDESGMPKERFSAEFPKEGPSILRIQQVVRGDSAAYFCASSPNNRALGYGYTFGSGTRLTVV.